Listed below are T cell receptor beta chains from one sample, sequenced in a study of blood T cell repertoires in COVID-19. This table comes from immunoSEQ multiplex PCR, and its TCRdb copy is limited to in-frame clones, with some not included. This sample has some 240,000 clones; roughly four fifths occur once, and the top ten carry about an eighth. The specimen sequenced was peripheral blood. The receptor set was obtained from an older woman with active or convalescent COVID-19. The CDR3 runs from the conserved cysteine through the conserved F or W. The order of the fields is V gene, CDR3 protein.

TRBV24-1	CATSAGDGGPETQYF
TRBV11-2	CASSLRRGIDYGYTF
TRBV10-3	CAIGGGRSPLHF
TRBV10-3	CAISESGQSYEQYF
TRBV18	CASSPGSGTGNSPLHF
TRBV10-1	CASTNPGLDKFF
TRBV5-1	CASSLAGTLNPGELFF
TRBV30	CAWGGPTMNTGELFF
TRBV18	CASSPGGTYEQYF
TRBV6-1	CASSEPGLAGGRHEQFF
TRBV19	CASSPTWTVPYEQYF
TRBV9	CASSPGTGGPIYGYTF
TRBV7-2	CASMGNPPGGNTIYF
TRBV6-6	CASSPDSRTDTQYF
TRBV4-2	CASSQPLGGGSGGRQTGELFF
TRBV2	CASSRQGPSPEAFF